These T cell receptor beta chains were read from a single sample in a study of post-analysis software for immune sequencing data. One entry per CDR3 protein, called by TCRdb with MiXCR from the PCR reads. The sample has hundreds of thousands of distinct CDR3 sequences; around 60% are singletons. What was sequenced was blood. Every receptor here comes from a girl aged 2 to 9 with multiple sclerosis. CDR3s leave out the opening cysteine and the closing phenylalanine or tryptophan. The order of the fields is D gene, V gene, CDR3 protein. The D gene is left open where the match is weak.

-	TRBV7-8	ASSLIELGGGNYGYT
-	TRBV5-1	ASSGTAVNNEQF
-	TRBV12-5	ASGLVQGLAKNIQY
TRBD2	TRBV20-1	SAHKGLAGAPRAYNEQF
-	TRBV6-2/TRBV6-3	ASSTGKANNEQF
TRBD2	TRBV6-5	ASSYSGDYNEQF
TRBD2	TRBV5-1	ASSGTSGRMYEQY
-	TRBV20-1	SASPGHSSETQY
TRBD1	TRBV7-2	ASSHGTGTFGYT
-	TRBV5-1	ASSWQGSNEQF
-	TRBV12-3/TRBV12-4	ASRASREQY
TRBD2	TRBV4-1	ASSQELAGGPINEQF
TRBD2	TRBV11-2	ASSVNAGGPETQY
-	TRBV29-1	SAQQGANEKLF
TRBD1	TRBV7-2	ASSPRPGDRVDSNPYEQY
TRBD1	TRBV29-1	SARGTGGNIQY
TRBD2	TRBV12-3/TRBV12-4	ASSLEGSGSSYEQY
-	TRBV5-6	ASSQKLDYITDTQY
-	TRBV2	ANQPGAITDTQY
-	TRBV7-2	ASSTGPPQF
TRBD1	TRBV24-1	ATSAPDRGLHGYT
TRBD1	TRBV4-1	ASSQITGGEDEKLF
TRBD2	TRBV5-1	ASSLASTSHETQY
TRBD2	TRBV3-1	ASSQDLGWREQETQY
TRBD1	TRBV5-1	ASSPGTGGAPNTGELF
-	TRBV7-9	ASSLNPGRANTDTQY
-	TRBV18	ASSPLPRTDTQY
TRBD1	TRBV20-1	SAKDRELLDGYT
-	TRBV7-9	ASSFTGRGETQY
-	TRBV13	ASSLRRNTEAF
TRBD2	TRBV29-1	SVRGSGVFYNEQF
TRBD1	TRBV12-3/TRBV12-4	ASSLLYRQGVTYNEQY
TRBD1	TRBV27	ASSDDRGTSQNSPLH
-	TRBV6-6	ASSPTGGAEQF
TRBD1	TRBV28	ASSPGQARNSPLH
TRBD1	TRBV27	ASRGTGGVADTQY
-	TRBV12-3/TRBV12-4	ASSFSGNTIY
TRBD2	TRBV20-1	SAPSKAGVYEQY
-	TRBV12-3/TRBV12-4	ASKRTTNTGELF
TRBD1	TRBV11-2	ASSLRPDRGPLH
-	TRBV18	ASSQGDNQPQH
TRBD2	TRBV29-1	SVVSIPGGAVTDTQY
-	TRBV6-2/TRBV6-3	ASSYSMIRHQQARLNTEAF
-	TRBV7-2	ASSAFGGTYNSPLH
TRBD2	TRBV19	ASSIFPGGQETQY